This T cell receptor (beta chain) derives from a study of regulatory and conventional T cells in RAG deficiency. Study findings and constraints: Treg unique TCR beta sequences were about 100-fold fewer in Omenn syndrome and CID/AS patients than controls. In Omenn syndrome, Treg and Tconv repertoires overlapped >75%. Sorted Omenn CD25-high CD127-low cells may not be bona fide Tregs.

TCRdb's table, derived via immunoSEQ multiplex PCR, lists solely in-frame clones and lacks some. The sample includes about 30,000 clones, 85% to 95% of them seen just once. Worth noting for this clone: Antigen: not known.

Genomic DNA came from blood regulatory T cells gated CD4+ CD25-high CD127-low. This sample was also put to use in a study of regulatory T cells. That publication notes: The PCR used 52 TRBV and 13 TRBJ primers. Patient repertoires had restricted TRB V-J pairs and skewed V and J usage, most in Tregs.

The source material was Tregs sorted from blood. This receptor was taken from a human donor in good health.

The CDR3 is CASSRQGLLRGYTF. DNA of the CDR3: TGTGCCAGCAGCCGACAGGGTTTACTTCGTGGCTACACCTTC. The chain links TRBV5-6 to TRBJ1-2; 7 bases map to TRBD1. Germline values: CDR1 SGHDT, CDR2 YYEEEE. V gave up 4 bases and J gave up 7 bases; unmatched junction bases: 10. The CDR3 covers 14 residues.